This T cell receptor (beta chain) was sequenced for a study of shared clonotypes between healthy human individuals. A single count supports this clone. Only in-frame clones appear in the TCRdb table, and some are missing; sequencing was by immunoSEQ multiplex PCR. The table has approximately 2.5 million clones, approximately 92% seen once. Trimming pared 5 bases from V and 6 bases from J, leaving 14 bases between. The CDR3 runs to 14 residues. Germline lookup yields CDR1 MDHEN and CDR2 SYDVKM. What was sequenced was naive CD4+ T cells sorted from blood. As to subset: CD45RA+ positively selected. The chain uses TRBV28 and TRBJ2-4; D tentatively reads TRBD1 or TRBD2 (6 bases each). The clonotype originates from a man between 18 and 35 years old in good health. The CDR3 DNA reads as TGTGCCAGCAGTGGAGGGGGTGTGGGAAACATTCAGTACTTC. This translates into CASSGGGVGNIQYF. The whole variable domain, remainder taken from reference TRBV28 and TRBJ2-4, is DVKVTQSSRYLVKRTGEKVFLECVQDMDHENMFWYRQDPGLGLRLIYFSYDVKMKEKGDIPEGYSVSREKKERFSLILESASTNQTSMYLCASSGGGVGNIQYFGAGTRLSVL.